This TCR beta chain was profiled in a study of blood T cells in healthy people across ages. Each sample yielded at least 5 micrograms of PBMC total RNA. Primers used in a second PCR of about 7 to 12 cycles were a sample-barcoded 5' primer and a J-beta primer mix. Sequencing recovered at least 3 million CDR3-containing paired-end reads from each sample. TCRdb fed the 5' RACE reads into MiXCR, producing one record per CDR3 protein. Among under 850,000 distinct CDR3 sequences listed, about 34% were seen once. The CDR3 covers 13 residues. V lost 6 bases, J lost 6 bases, and 15 bases lay in between. The germline CDR1 and CDR2 sequences are DFQATT and SNEGSKA (reference sequence).

The sequence was collected from a man aged 18 to 30 in good health. The chain couples TRBV20-1 to TRBJ2-1, with D hard to call. The sequencing sample was made of blood. The CDR3 is CSASGVYGNEQFF. CDR3 nucleotide sequence: TGCAGTGCATCGGGTGTTTACGGCAATGAGCAGTTCTTC.